A single sample gave rise to the 12 T cell receptor beta chains below, sequenced in a study of T cell responses to AZD1222 COVID-19 vaccine. Clones were read by immunoSEQ multiplex PCR, and TCRdb kept only the in-frame ones, dropping some. The profile shows around 130,000 clones, around 84% of them singletons. Sample: peripheral blood, taken on day 0 of AZD1222 vaccination. These TCRs come from an adult in good health.

The chain joins TRBV13 to TRBJ1-2; TRBD1 matches at 11 bases. This CDR3 comprises 14 residues. The V segment lost 5 bases and the J segment 4 bases; nucleotides outside the gene matches: 3. The germline gives CDR1 PRHDT, CDR2 FYEKMQ (reference sequence). The CDR3: CASSMDRGRYGYTF. DNA for the CDR3: TGTGCCAGCAGCATGGACAGGGGGCGCTATGGCTACACCTTC.

This clone was seen only a few times. CDR3 sequence: CASSSIGVGRSGNTIYF. The CDR3 coding sequence is TGTGCCAGCAGCTCTATTGGTGTGGGCCGCTCTGGAAACACCATATATTTT. The gene calls are TRBV5-4 and TRBJ1-3; D is unresolved. Trimming took off 3 bases at V and 0 bases at J, with 16 bases between the two ends. There are 17 residues in the CDR3. Germline V CDR1 and CDR2: SGHNT, YYREEE (reference sequence).

V usage is TRBV6-6 and J usage is TRBJ1-3, with D unclear. V lost 5 bases, J lost 0 bases, and 5 bases lay in between. This CDR3 comprises 13 residues. The germline V gene encodes CDR1 MNHNY and CDR2 SVGAGI (reference sequence). In DNA form, the CDR3 reads TGTGCCAGCAGTGGCAACTCTGGAAACACCATATATTTT. It translates to CASSGNSGNTIYF.

The V gene is TRBV9, the J gene TRBJ1-1; 8 bases match TRBD1. Trimming at V came to 3 bases and at J to 8 bases, leaving 3 bases not matched to a gene. The CDR3 loop spans 12 amino acids. The V gene's germline CDR1 is SGDLS and CDR2 YYNGEE. CDR3 amino acids: CASSENRGEAFF. DNA for the CDR3: TGTGCCAGCAGCGAGAACAGGGGGGAAGCTTTCTTT.

The chain couples TRBV3-1 (or the pseudogene TRBV3-2) to TRBJ2-7, with 12 bases fitting TRBD2. The V gene's germline CDR1 is LGHDT and CDR2 YNNKEL (reference sequence). Unmatched junction bases numbered 13, after V lost 0 bases and J lost 7 bases. The CDR3 totals 18 residues. The CDR3 spells CASSQDVSGLAGPWEQYF. CDR3 sequence (DNA): TGTGCCAGCAGCCAAGATGTATCTGGACTAGCGGGGCCCTGGGAGCAGTACTTC.

This clone was seen once. The chain employs TRBV7-2 and TRBJ2-1; TRBD2 agrees at 8 bases. Germline CDR1 SGHTA, CDR2 FQGNSA. V trimming: 2 bases; J trimming: 6 bases; junction bases outside the gene matches: 9. The CDR3 loop spans 16 amino acids. CDR3 nucleotides: TGTGCCAGCAGCTTATCACTAGCGGAAAACCTCAATGAGCAGTTCTTC. Translated, it gives CASSLSLAENLNEQFF.

The chain combines TRBV5-1 with TRBJ2-1; no reliable D call. The CDR3 is 16 residues long. V was clipped by 0 bases and J by 0 bases, with 10 bases between them. CDR1 and CDR2 from the germline V gene are SGHRS and YFSETQ. CDR3 in amino acids: CASSLDTASSYNEQFF. CDR3 DNA: TGCGCCAGCAGCTTGGATACGGCTAGCTCCTACAATGAGCAGTTCTTC. Together with reference TRBV5-1 and TRBJ2-1, the CDR3 gives the full variable domain: KAGVTQTPRYLIKTRGQQVTLSCSPISGHRSVSWYQQTPGQGLQFLFEYFSETQRNKGNFPGRFSGRQFSNSRSEMNVSTLELGDSALYLCASSLDTASSYNEQFFGPGTRLTVL.

The chain is built from TRBV4-3 and TRBJ2-5; D is unresolved. This CDR3 comprises 14 residues. Trimming stripped 1 base from V and 0 bases from J, with 6 bases between. The germline V gene encodes CDR1 LGHNA and CDR2 YSLEER. The chain's CDR3 is CASSQANYQETQYF. As DNA, the CDR3 is TGCGCCAGCAGCCAAGCCAACTACCAAGAGACCCAGTACTTC.

CDR3 amino acids: CASSLMSEAFF. In nucleotides, the CDR3 is TGTGCCAGCAGTTTGATGTCTGAAGCTTTCTTT. The rearrangement links TRBV12-3 or TRBV12-4 to TRBJ1-1; D is unresolved. The CDR3 sequence is 11 residues long. Between the trimmed V and J ends, which lost 3 bases and 6 bases, there was a span of 5 bases.

This sequence joins TRBV5-6 and TRBJ1-4; D not certain. The CDR3 totals 14 residues. CDR1 and CDR2 (germline): SGHDT, YYEEEE. Trimming pared 2 bases from V and 4 bases from J, leaving 9 bases between. As DNA, the CDR3 is TGTGCCAGCAGCTTCCGGGCCCGTAATGAAAAACTGTTTTTT. As protein: CASSFRARNEKLFF.

This chain joins TRBV7-2 and TRBJ1-5; D gene ambiguous. The CDR3 extends over 14 amino acids. Germline CDR1 is SGHTA and CDR2 is FQGNSA. Trimming cost V 3 bases and J 7 bases, with 13 bases left between them. The CDR3 region is CASSFTESRQPQHF. CDR3 sequence (DNA): TGTGCCAGCAGCTTCACGGAGAGCAGGCAGCCCCAGCATTTT.

The V and J genes are TRBV28 and TRBJ1-2; the D is unclear. The CDR3 totals 12 residues. CDR1 MDHEN and CDR2 SYDVKM come from the germline V gene. Trimming removed 6 bases from V and 1 base from J, with 6 bases in between. CDR3 sequence: CASSSVNYGYTF. DNA for the CDR3: TGTGCCAGCAGCTCGGTTAACTATGGCTACACCTTC.